This T cell receptor beta chain comes out of a study of vaccination effects on CD4 cells after COVID-19. Study in general: The study sampled three convalescent patients both early and late after vaccination.

Profiling relied on immunoSEQ multiplex PCR, and the TCRdb table lists in-frame clones only, not all of them. The table includes about 15,000 clones, approximately 82% detected once. With respect to this clone: Antigen unknown.

Sequencing followed a ViraFEST assay step that expanded antigen-specific CD4+ T cells with viral peptide pools. Following culture for around 10 days, CD4+ T cells were isolated. SARS-CoV-2 infected the person between March and December 2020, as confirmed by PCR. Two doses of either BNT162b2 or mRNA-1273 were given to each participant. After under 2.5 million PBMC were placed in each well, they were cultured with around 10 IU/ml IL-2 and about 10 ug/ml peptides. The CDR3 is 14 amino acids. Germline-derived CDR1 and CDR2 are LNHDA and SQIVND (reference sequence). V lost 4 bases, J lost 5 bases, and 6 bases stayed unmatched.

The starting material was CD4+ T cells from PBMCs cultured with SARS-CoV-2 spike peptides, obtained after COVID-19 vaccination. The receptor's source is a human donor who had a prior SARS-CoV-2 infection. This rearrangement joins TRBV19 to TRBJ2-5; 8 bases agree with TRBD2. CDR3 in amino acids: CASSTTSGGETQYF. For the CDR3, the DNA is TGTGCCAGTAGTACCACGAGCGGGGGCGAGACCCAGTACTTC.